This is a list of T cell receptor beta chains from one sample in a study of T cells after yellow fever vaccination. TCRdb re-analysed the 5' RACE reads in MiXCR, keeping a single row per CDR3 protein. There are 110,000 to 150,000 distinct CDR3 sequences in the sample; 6.6% occur only once, and approximately 0.61% lies in the top ten. The material sequenced was CD4+ T cells sorted from PBMCs, taken 10 days after the yellow fever booster vaccination. The source is a man younger than 40 who received the YFV17D yellow fever vaccine. The CDR3 runs from the conserved cysteine through the conserved F or W. The order of the fields is D gene, J gene, clone size, V gene, CDR3 DNA, CDR3 protein. D genes are given only for firm matches. Rows give clone size only sometimes, using once, few, many, or a class for an expanded clone.

-	TRBJ1-2	many	TRBV5-1	TGCGCCAGCAGCTCCGGGACAAAGAACTATGGCTACACCTTC	CASSSGTKNYGYTF
-	TRBJ1-1	many	TRBV12-3/TRBV12-4	TGTGCCAGCAGCCCAGGGACACACAACACTGAAGCTTTCTTT	CASSPGTHNTEAFF
TRBD2	TRBJ2-5	many	TRBV7-3	TGTGCCAGCAGCCTAGGCGGGACTAGCGCGGAGACCCAGTACTTC	CASSLGGTSAETQYF
TRBD2	TRBJ2-1	-	TRBV18	TGTGCCAGCTCGACCCGGGGACTAGCGGACAATGAGCAGTTCTTC	CASSTRGLADNEQFF
-	TRBJ1-1	many	TRBV6-2/TRBV6-3	TGTGCCACTCGTCCTCGGGCATCTGGCACTGAAGCTTTCTTT	CATRPRASGTEAFF
-	TRBJ2-7	many	TRBV5-6	TGTGCCAGCAGCCTGGGGACACTAAGGGCCTACGAGCAGTACTTC	CASSLGTLRAYEQYF
TRBD1	TRBJ2-3	few	TRBV11-2	TGTGCCAGCAGCCCGGGACAGGGCATTAGGGAAGATACGCAGTATTTT	CASSPGQGIREDTQYF
-	TRBJ2-7	many	TRBV20-1	TGCAGTGCTAGGTCCGGGACACTCTACTACGAGCAGTACTTC	CSARSGTLYYEQYF
TRBD2	TRBJ2-1	many	TRBV29-1	TGCAGCGTTGGCCCGCGGGAGAATGAGCAGTTCTTC	CSVGPRENEQFF
TRBD2	TRBJ2-5	many	TRBV5-1	TGCGCCAGCCAGGAACTAGCGGGAGGGCCGGGAGTGACCCAGTACTTC	CASQELAGGPGVTQYF
-	TRBJ2-7	-	TRBV7-2	TGTGCCAGCAGCTCCTTCGGCGCCTCCTACGAGCAGTACTTC	CASSSFGASYEQYF
-	TRBJ2-7	few	TRBV6-2/TRBV6-3	TGTGCCAGCAGTTACTCGTTCCCAGGGTTCTACGAGCAGTACTTC	CASSYSFPGFYEQYF
-	TRBJ2-2	many	TRBV20-1	TGCAGTGCTAGCCCAGACCCCCCGCCTACCGGGGAGCTGTTTTTT	CSASPDPPPTGELFF
-	TRBJ2-4	many	TRBV12-3/TRBV12-4	TGTGCCAGCAGTTTTTCGGGGAAGAACATTCAGTACTTC	CASSFSGKNIQYF
TRBD2	TRBJ2-7	-	TRBV7-9	TGTGCCAGCAGCTTAGAAGCGGGAGGGTCCTACGAGCAGTACTTC	CASSLEAGGSYEQYF
TRBD2	TRBJ2-1	-	TRBV20-1	TGCAGTGCCCCCCTGGCTAGCGGGAGGTCTGGGTCCTACAATGAGCAGTTCTTC	CSAPLASGRSGSYNEQFF
-	TRBJ2-6	-	TRBV14	TGTGCCAGCAGCCAATGGGGGGCCAACGTCCTGACTTTC	CASSQWGANVLTF
TRBD2	TRBJ2-1	many	TRBV6-2/TRBV6-3	TGTGCCAGCAACGGGGGGAATCGGGGCAATGAGCAGTTCTTC	CASNGGNRGNEQFF
TRBD2	TRBJ2-7	many	TRBV4-2	TGTGCCAGCAGCCCACTAACTAGCGGGTTTTACGAGCAGTACTTC	CASSPLTSGFYEQYF
-	TRBJ2-3	-	TRBV20-1	TGCAGTGCCGTCGGTCTGTGGGAGAGCGGGAGCACAGATACGCAGTATTTT	CSAVGLWESGSTDTQYF
-	TRBJ2-7	-	TRBV20-1	TGCAGTGCTACCCCAGACAGGAATTACGAGCAGTACTTC	CSATPDRNYEQYF
-	TRBJ1-5	many	TRBV6-1	TGTGCCAGCAGTGAAGTCGCAGTCAATCAGCCCCAGCATTTT	CASSEVAVNQPQHF
-	TRBJ2-7	few	TRBV20-1	TGCAGTGCTAGATTGGGCAACGAGCAGTACTTC	CSARLGNEQYF
TRBD1	TRBJ2-7	many	TRBV6-1	TGTGCCAGCAGGAACGCAGGGGGCTCCTACGAGCAGTACTTC	CASRNAGGSYEQYF
-	TRBJ1-5	many	TRBV18	TGTGCCAGCTCAAGCCAGGGTGTTAGCAATCAGCCCCAGCATTTT	CASSSQGVSNQPQHF
TRBD2	TRBJ2-7	few	TRBV6-5	TGTGCCAGCGGCCGACTAGCGGGAGCTCGCGAGCAGTACTTC	CASGRLAGAREQYF
TRBD1	TRBJ1-5	many	TRBV29-1	TGCAGCGTGCAACAGGGGGATCTGGGTCAGCCCCAGCATTTT	CSVQQGDLGQPQHF
TRBD2	TRBJ2-1	many	TRBV3-1	TGTGCCAGCAGCCCCCGTGGTAGCGGGAGGGGGACCTACAATGAGCAGTTCTTC	CASSPRGSGRGTYNEQFF
TRBD1	TRBJ1-2	few	TRBV5-1	TGCGCCAGCAGCCGGGACAGGGGCTATGGCTACACCTTC	CASSRDRGYGYTF
-	TRBJ2-1	many	TRBV24-1	TGTGCCACCAGTGATCCGGACGGGCACTCCTACAATGAGCAGTTCTTC	CATSDPDGHSYNEQFF
TRBD2	TRBJ2-1	many	TRBV20-1	TGCAGTGCCACCCCCGGGAGGCTGGACAATGAGCAGTTCTTC	CSATPGRLDNEQFF
-	TRBJ1-1	few	TRBV7-9	TGTGCCAGCAGCTTAGAGTTTAACACTGAAGCTTTCTTT	CASSLEFNTEAFF
-	TRBJ2-3	many	TRBV5-1	TGCGCCAGCAGCTTGGGGGGCTACCCCGAAGATACGCAGTATTTT	CASSLGGYPEDTQYF
TRBD1	TRBJ2-7	many	TRBV5-1	TGCGCCAGCAGCTCCGGGACAGGGAGCTACGAGCAGTACTTC	CASSSGTGSYEQYF
TRBD2	TRBJ2-5	many	TRBV5-1	TGCGCCAGCAGTCGGCGGGAGGTCTATGAAGAGACCCAGTACTTC	CASSRREVYEETQYF
-	TRBJ1-1	many	TRBV28	TGTGCCAGTACCCATCGGGGTTGGGCTTTCTTT	CASTHRGWAFF
TRBD2	TRBJ2-1	many	TRBV9	TGTGCCAGCAGCGTAGGGACTAGCGGGAGATGGAATGAGCAGTTCTTC	CASSVGTSGRWNEQFF
TRBD1	TRBJ2-7	many	TRBV6-2/TRBV6-3	TGTGCCAGCAGTTCTCACCTCCGGGACAGCCGAGGGATTTTCTACGAGCAGTACTTC	CASSSHLRDSRGIFYEQYF
TRBD2	TRBJ2-1	few	TRBV5-1	TGCGCCAGCAGCTTGGACGTAGCGGGGGGGAATGAGCAGTTCTTC	CASSLDVAGGNEQFF
-	TRBJ2-7	many	TRBV7-9	TGTGCCAGCAGCTTAGGTAGTGACGAGCAGTACTTC	CASSLGSDEQYF
-	TRBJ2-1	many	TRBV27	TGTGCCAGCAGTCCGGGCGGCAGGGTGTTGGAGCAGTTCTTC	CASSPGGRVLEQFF